Listed here are 17 T cell receptor beta chains from one sample, sequenced in a study of blood T cells in healthy people across ages. A second about 7 to 11 cycle PCR used barcoded and J-beta primers. Via MiXCR, TCRdb re-called the 5' RACE reads, giving one row per CDR3 protein. The repertoire holds roughly 1,700,000 distinct CDR3 sequences, roughly 30% seen once, with 7.7% in the top ten. The sequencing input was blood. The receptors stem from a woman under 40 in good health.

The chain employs TRBV20-1 and TRBJ1-4; 8 nucleotides line up with TRBD1. The germline gives CDR1 DFQATT, CDR2 SNEGSKA (reference sequence). The CDR3 runs to 16 residues. The V and J ends lost 2 bases and 0 bases, in that order; junction bases with no gene match: 5. In DNA form, the CDR3 reads TGCAGTGCTAGACCCCAGGGGGCAACAACTAATGAAAAACTGTTTTTT. Protein: CSARPQGATTNEKLFF.

This clonotype turned up a few times. The chain couples TRBV7-6 to TRBJ1-1; perhaps TRBD1 as D (6 bases). Germline V gives CDR1 SGHVS, CDR2 FNYEAQ. V shed 0 bases and J shed 5 bases, with 13 bases lying between them. The CDR3 length is 15 residues. The CDR3 DNA follows: TGTGCCAGCAGCTTAGCCCAGGGGTCGGGAACTGAAGCTTTCTTT. It codes for CASSLAQGSGTEAFF.

This clonotype was counted many times. The CDR3 region has the DNA TGTGCCAGCAGCTCGCGGAGGGAGACCCAGTACTTC. Translating gives CASSSRRETQYF. The genes are TRBV7-2 and TRBJ2-5; D is possibly TRBD2 (5 bases). The V gene lost 4 bases and the J gene lost 5 bases, with 8 bases spanning the gap. The CDR3 runs to 12 residues. The germline gives CDR1 SGHTA, CDR2 FQGNSA.

This clonotype was observed a handful of times. The chain links TRBV10-2 to TRBJ1-2; D possibly corresponds to TRBD1 (6 bases). The length of the CDR3 is 11 residues. The V end was cut by 8 bases, the J end by 7 bases, with 11 bases between. Germline CDR1 and CDR2: WSHSY and SAAADI. The chain's CDR3 is CASEGGGGYTF. The CDR3 DNA reads as TGCGCCAGCGAGGGGGGCGGTGGCTACACCTTC.

This clonotype was counted only a few times. CDR3 loop: CASSLGYGDRGAPLHF. The DNA of the CDR3 is TGCGCCAGCAGCTTGGGATACGGCGACAGAGGCGCGCCCCTCCACTTT. This chain uses TRBV5-1 with TRBJ1-6, with D possibly matching TRBD1 (5 bases). The CDR3 is made up of 16 amino acids. Germline assignment: CDR1 SGHRS and CDR2 YFSETQ. V was cut by 0 bases and J by 13 bases, with 20 bases left in between.

A single count supports this clonotype. Given a much more abundant clone one base away, this may be a read error. The chain has TRBV29-1 and TRBJ2-1, with D possibly being TRBD2 (5 bases). The CDR3 runs to 13 residues. Per the germline V gene, CDR1 is SQVTM and CDR2 is ANQGSEA. The V and J ends lost 3 bases and 13 bases respectively, with 19 bases between them. The chain's CDR3 is CSVDSSFSETQFF. In DNA, the CDR3 is TGCAGCGTTGATAGCAGTTTTAGCGAGACCCAGTTCTTC.

The chain uses TRBV29-1 and TRBJ2-1; 9 bases are a match to TRBD2. Trimming cost V 3 bases and J 6 bases; bases outside gene matches: 6. CDR1 is SQVTM, CDR2 ANQGSEA, per germline. There are 14 residues in the CDR3. The CDR3 protein is CSVEKGLASNEQFF. Written as DNA, the CDR3 is TGCAGCGTTGAGAAGGGACTAGCTTCCAATGAGCAGTTCTTC.

In this sample, this clonotype turned up once. The rearrangement joins TRBV20-1 to TRBJ2-3; D perhaps matches TRBD2 (6 bases). Per germline, CDR1 DFQATT and CDR2 SNEGSKA (reference sequence). V gave up 3 bases and J gave up 6 bases, with 19 bases separating them. The CDR3 totals 15 residues. The CDR3 DNA reads as TGCAGTGCTAGCGCGGGGCCGAACATAGTGGATACGCAGTATTTT. It encodes CSASAGPNIVDTQYF.

There are a few counts of this clonotype. The CDR3 bases are TGCGCCAGCAGCTTGGCCGTTTGGGAGACCCAGTACTTC. Translating gives CASSLAVWETQYF. The genes are TRBV5-1 and TRBJ2-5, with unresolved D. The CDR3 consists of 13 residues. CDR1 is SGHRS, CDR2 YFSETQ, per germline. Trimming removed 0 bases from V and 5 bases from J, with 8 bases in between.

This clonotype was seen a handful of times. J is TRBJ2-2 and V is TRBV18; D not certain. Trimming left V 7 bases short and J 7 bases short, with 10 bases between. Germline V gene data show CDR1 as KGHSH and CDR2 as LQKENI. The CDR3 runs 12 residues. The chain's CDR3 is CASCMESGELFF. The CDR3, as DNA: TGTGCCAGCTGTATGGAGAGCGGGGAGCTGTTTTTT.

The V gene is TRBV29-1, the J gene TRBJ2-5, with 7 bases identical to TRBD1. Trimming cost V 6 bases and J 5 bases; bases outside gene matches: 12. The CDR3 totals 14 residues. Germline values: CDR1 SQVTM, CDR2 ANQGSEA. This CDR3 reads CSVRDSAGWETQYF. The CDR3 region has the DNA TGCAGCGTCCGGGACAGCGCCGGATGGGAGACCCAGTACTTC.

The chain is built from TRBV2 and TRBJ2-2; D not certain. CDR1 is SNHLY, CDR2 FYNNEI, per germline. The ends were cut back, 7 bases at V and 7 bases at J, with 10 bases in the middle. The CDR3 is 12 amino acids. In DNA, the CDR3 is TGTGCCAGCACCTTATTAAACGGGGAGCTGTTTTTT. Translated, it gives CASTLLNGELFF.

This clonotype was counted a single time. This chain uses TRBV9 with TRBJ2-3; D is unclear. CDR1 is SGDLS, CDR2 YYNGEE, per germline. V lost 2 bases, J lost 0 bases, and 10 bases lay in between. The CDR3 consists of 15 residues. CDR3: CASSVAVGSTDTQYF. CDR3 DNA: TGTGCCAGCAGCGTGGCCGTAGGGAGCACAGATACGCAGTATTTT.

The CDR3 nucleotides are TGTGCCAGCAGCGCACAGAACGGTTACAATGAGCAGTTCTTC. Amino acid sequence: CASSAQNGYNEQFF. This chain uses TRBV7-2 with TRBJ2-1; the D is unclear. Germline CDR1 reads SGHTA; CDR2 reads FQGNSA. The CDR3 sequence is 14 residues long. V was trimmed by 5 bases and J by 4 bases, leaving 12 bases between them.

As regards this clonotype: Relative to the germline gene, one junction end is altered; a read error may explain this. The chain is built from TRBV27 and TRBJ2-7; TRBD1 is a possible D gene (5 bases). Germline CDR1 is MNHEY and CDR2 is SMNVEV (reference sequence). The CDR3 extends over 14 amino acids. In DNA form, the CDR3 reads TGTACCAGCAGTTTAAGGGGCGTTTCATACGAGCAGTACTTC. Its protein is CTSSLRGVSYEQYF.

V usage is TRBV12-3 or TRBV12-4 and J usage is TRBJ2-5; D perhaps matches TRBD1 (7 bases). V gave up 4 bases and J gave up 2 bases, with 17 bases separating them. This CDR3 is 16 amino acids long. The CDR3 region is CASSSVSGGLQETQYF. CDR3 nucleotide sequence: TGTGCCAGCAGTTCAGTATCAGGGGGGCTTCAAGAGACCCAGTACTTC.

Turning to this clonotype: One junction end does not reproduce the germline sequence, and a read error may be involved. J is TRBJ2-3 and V is TRBV29-1; no reliable D call. CDR3 size: 8 residues. The germline V gene encodes CDR1 SQVTM and CDR2 ANQGSEA. CDR3 region: CSTDTRYF. As DNA, the CDR3 is TGCAGCACAGATACGCGGTATTTT.